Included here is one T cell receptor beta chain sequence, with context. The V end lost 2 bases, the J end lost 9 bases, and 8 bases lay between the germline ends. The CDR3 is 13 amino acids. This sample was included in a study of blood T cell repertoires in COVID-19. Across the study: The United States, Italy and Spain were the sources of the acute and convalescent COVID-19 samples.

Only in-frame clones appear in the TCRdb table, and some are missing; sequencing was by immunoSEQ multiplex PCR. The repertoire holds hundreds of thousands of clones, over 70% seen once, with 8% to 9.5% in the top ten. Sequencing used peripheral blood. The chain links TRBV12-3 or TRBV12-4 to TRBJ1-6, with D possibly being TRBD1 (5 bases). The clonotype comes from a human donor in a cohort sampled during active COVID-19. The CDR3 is CASSLLRGSPLHF. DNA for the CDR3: TGTGCCAGCAGTTTATTAAGGGGTTCACCCCTCCACTTT.